Here is one T cell receptor (beta chain) with its context. What it binds is unknown. Germline CDR1 and CDR2: SGHTA and FQGTGA. The CDR3 runs to 15 residues. The J segment lost 2 bases and the V segment lost 6 bases, leaving 5 bases of the junction unmatched. General study results and limits: The larger cohort examined one V-J beta rearrangement, not whole repertoires. Greatest tumor Treg TCR overlap was with tumor naive CD4+ cells. In terms of TCR gene usage, tumor memory CD4+ T cells clustered together with blood and lymph node memory CD4+ cells, as well as with lymph node naive CD4+ cells.

After constant-region reverse-primer amplification, full-length variable regions underwent semi-nested PCR with Nested Universal Primer A. TCRdb re-called the 5' RACE reads through MiXCR, storing one row per CDR3 protein. Of about 32,000 distinct CDR3 sequences listed, over 20% were seen once; the top ten hold 2% to 2.5%. The sorted Tregs were CD4+CD25+CD127-/low cells. This receptor was identified in a female donor with breast cancer. The V call is TRBV7-3, the J call TRBJ2-1; 9 nucleotides line up with TRBD2. The sequencing sample was made of tumor-infiltrating Tregs sorted from the breast tumor. CDR3 nucleotides: TGTGCCAGCAGTTTGGCGGGAGGGGCCTACAATGAGCAGTTCTTC. Translated, it gives CASSLAGGAYNEQFF. The complete variable domain, with remaining parts taken from reference TRBV7-3 and TRBJ2-1, reads GAGVSQTPSNKVTEKGKYVELRCDPISGHTALYWYRQSLGQGPEFLIYFQGTGAADDSGLPNDRFFAVRPEGSVSTLKIQRTERGDSAVYLCASSLAGGAYNEQFFGPGTRLTVL.